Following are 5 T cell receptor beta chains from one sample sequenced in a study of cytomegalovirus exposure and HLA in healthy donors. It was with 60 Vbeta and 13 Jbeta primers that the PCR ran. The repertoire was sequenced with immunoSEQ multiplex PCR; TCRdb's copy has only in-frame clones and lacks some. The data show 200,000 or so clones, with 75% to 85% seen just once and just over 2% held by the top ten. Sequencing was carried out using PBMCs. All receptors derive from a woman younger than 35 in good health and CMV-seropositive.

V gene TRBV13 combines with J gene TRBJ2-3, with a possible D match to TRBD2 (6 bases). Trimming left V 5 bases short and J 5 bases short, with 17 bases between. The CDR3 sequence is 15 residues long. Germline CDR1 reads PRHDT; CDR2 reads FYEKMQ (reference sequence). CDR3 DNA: TGTGCCAGCAGCCCGCGACTAGTTGGGTTAGATACGCAGTATTTT. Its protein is CASSPRLVGLDTQYF.

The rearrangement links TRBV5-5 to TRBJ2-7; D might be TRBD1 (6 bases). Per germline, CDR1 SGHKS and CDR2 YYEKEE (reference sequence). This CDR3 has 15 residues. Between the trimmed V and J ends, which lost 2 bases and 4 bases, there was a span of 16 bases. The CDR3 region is CASSFVQGSGYEQYF. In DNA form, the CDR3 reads TGTGCCAGCAGCTTCGTACAGGGTAGTGGGTACGAGCAGTACTTC.

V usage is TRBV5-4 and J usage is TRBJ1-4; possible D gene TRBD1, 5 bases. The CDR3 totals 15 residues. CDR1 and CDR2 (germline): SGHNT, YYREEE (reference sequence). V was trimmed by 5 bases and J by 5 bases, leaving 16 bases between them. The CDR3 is CASRSQGRANEKLFF. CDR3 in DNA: TGTGCCAGCAGGTCGCAGGGAAGGGCGAATGAAAAACTGTTTTTT.

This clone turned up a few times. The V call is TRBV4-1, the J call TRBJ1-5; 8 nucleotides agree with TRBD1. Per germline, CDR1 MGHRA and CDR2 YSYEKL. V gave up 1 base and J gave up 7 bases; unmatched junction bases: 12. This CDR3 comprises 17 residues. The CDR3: CASSQVGGRGRGQPQHF. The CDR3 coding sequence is TGCGCCAGCAGCCAAGTGGGGGGCAGGGGGCGCGGGCAGCCCCAGCATTTT.

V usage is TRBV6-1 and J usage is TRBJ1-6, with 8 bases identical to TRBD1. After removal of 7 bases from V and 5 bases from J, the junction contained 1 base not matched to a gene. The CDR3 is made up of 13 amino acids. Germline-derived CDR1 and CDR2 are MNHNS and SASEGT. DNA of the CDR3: TGTGCCAGCACGACAGGGGATAATTCACCCCTCCACTTT. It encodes CASTTGDNSPLHF.